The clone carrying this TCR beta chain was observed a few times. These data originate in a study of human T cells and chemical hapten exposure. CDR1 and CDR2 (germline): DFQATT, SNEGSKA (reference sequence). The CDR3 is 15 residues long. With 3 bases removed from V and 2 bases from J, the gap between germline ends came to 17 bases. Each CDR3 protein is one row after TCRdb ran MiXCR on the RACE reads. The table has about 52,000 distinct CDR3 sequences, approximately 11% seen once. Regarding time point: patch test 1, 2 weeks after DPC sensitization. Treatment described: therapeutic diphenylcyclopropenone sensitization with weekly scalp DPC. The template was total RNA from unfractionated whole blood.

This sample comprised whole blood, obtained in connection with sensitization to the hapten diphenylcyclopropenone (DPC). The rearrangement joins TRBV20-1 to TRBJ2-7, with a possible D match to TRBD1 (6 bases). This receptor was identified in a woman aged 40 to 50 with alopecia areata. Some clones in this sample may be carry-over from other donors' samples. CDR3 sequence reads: CSASSFSDSTYEQYF. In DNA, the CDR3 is TGCAGTGCTAGCAGTTTTTCGGACAGTACCTACGAGCAGTACTTC.